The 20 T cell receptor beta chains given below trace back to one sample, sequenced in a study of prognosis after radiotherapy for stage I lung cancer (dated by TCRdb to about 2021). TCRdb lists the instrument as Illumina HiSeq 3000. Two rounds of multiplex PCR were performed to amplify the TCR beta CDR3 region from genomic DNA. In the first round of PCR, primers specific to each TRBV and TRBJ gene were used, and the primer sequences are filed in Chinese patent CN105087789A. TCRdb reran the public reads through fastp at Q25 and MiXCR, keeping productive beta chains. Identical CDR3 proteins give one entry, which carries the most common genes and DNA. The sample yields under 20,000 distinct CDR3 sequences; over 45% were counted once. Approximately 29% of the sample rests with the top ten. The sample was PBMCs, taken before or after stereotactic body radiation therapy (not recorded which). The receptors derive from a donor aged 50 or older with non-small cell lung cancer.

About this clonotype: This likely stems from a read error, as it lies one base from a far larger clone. CDR3 DNA: TGTGCCAGCAGTTCTACCCTCGGGTGGACCTACAATGAGCAGTTCTTC. This codes for CASSSTLGWTYNEQFF. The V gene is TRBV6-9, the J gene TRBJ2-1, with no clear D. CDR1 and CDR2 (germline): MNHGY, SVAAGI. The CDR3 extends over 16 amino acids. V shed 4 bases and J shed 2 bases, with 15 bases lying between them.

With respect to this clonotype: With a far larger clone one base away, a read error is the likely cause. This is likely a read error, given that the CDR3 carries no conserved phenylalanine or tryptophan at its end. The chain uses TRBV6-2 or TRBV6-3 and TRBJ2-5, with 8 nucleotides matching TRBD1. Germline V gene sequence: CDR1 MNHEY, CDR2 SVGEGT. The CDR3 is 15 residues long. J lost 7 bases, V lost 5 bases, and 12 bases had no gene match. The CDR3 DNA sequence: TGTGCCAGCAGTGAGAGGACAGGGAGGTCTGGGACCCAGTACTGC. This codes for CASSERTGRSGTQYC.

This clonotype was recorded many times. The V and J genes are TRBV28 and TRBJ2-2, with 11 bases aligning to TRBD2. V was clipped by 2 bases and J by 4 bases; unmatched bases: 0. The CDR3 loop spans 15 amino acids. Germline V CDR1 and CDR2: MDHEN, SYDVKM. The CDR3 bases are TGTGCCAGCAGTTTACTAGCGGGAGGCACCGGGGAGCTGTTTTTT. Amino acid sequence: CASSLLAGGTGELFF. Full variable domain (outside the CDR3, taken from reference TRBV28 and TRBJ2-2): DVKVTQSSRYLVKRTGEKVFLECVQDMDHENMFWYRQDPGLGLRLIYFSYDVKMKEKGDIPEGYSVSREKKERFSLILESASTNQTSMYLCASSLLAGGTGELFFGEGSRLTVL.

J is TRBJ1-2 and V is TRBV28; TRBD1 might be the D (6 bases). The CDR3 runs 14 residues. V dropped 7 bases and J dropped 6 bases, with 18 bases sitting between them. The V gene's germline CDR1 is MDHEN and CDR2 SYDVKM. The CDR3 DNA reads TGTGCCAGCATCAAAGGGGGGGCGCTCCATGGCTACACCTTC. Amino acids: CASIKGGALHGYTF.

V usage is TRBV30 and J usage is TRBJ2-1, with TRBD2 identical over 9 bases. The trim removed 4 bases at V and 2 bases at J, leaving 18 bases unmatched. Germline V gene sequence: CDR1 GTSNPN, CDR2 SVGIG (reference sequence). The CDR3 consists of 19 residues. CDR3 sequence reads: CAWNRDDGGRARPYNEQFF. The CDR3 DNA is TGTGCCTGGAACCGAGACGATGGCGGGAGGGCGAGACCCTACAATGAGCAGTTCTTC.

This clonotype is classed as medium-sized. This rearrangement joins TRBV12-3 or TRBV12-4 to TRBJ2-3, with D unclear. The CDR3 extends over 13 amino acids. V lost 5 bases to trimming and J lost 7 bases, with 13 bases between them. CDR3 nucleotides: TGTGCCAGCAGTCCCAGTGGCCGGTATACGCAGTATTTT. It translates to CASSPSGRYTQYF.

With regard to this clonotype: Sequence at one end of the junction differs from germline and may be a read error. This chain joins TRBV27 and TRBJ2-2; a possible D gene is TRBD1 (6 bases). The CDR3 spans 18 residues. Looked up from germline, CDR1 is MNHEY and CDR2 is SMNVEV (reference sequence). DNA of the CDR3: TGTGCCAGCAGTCTACAGGGTCTATCGGGACCGAACACCGGTGAGCTGTTTTTT. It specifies CASSLQGLSGPNTGELFF.

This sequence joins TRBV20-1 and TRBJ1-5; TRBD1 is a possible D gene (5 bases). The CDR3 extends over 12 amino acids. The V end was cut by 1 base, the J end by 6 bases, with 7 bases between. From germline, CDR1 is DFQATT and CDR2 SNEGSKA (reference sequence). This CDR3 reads CSARGGGQPQHF. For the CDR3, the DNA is TGCAGTGCTAGAGGGGGGGGTCAGCCCCAGCATTTT.

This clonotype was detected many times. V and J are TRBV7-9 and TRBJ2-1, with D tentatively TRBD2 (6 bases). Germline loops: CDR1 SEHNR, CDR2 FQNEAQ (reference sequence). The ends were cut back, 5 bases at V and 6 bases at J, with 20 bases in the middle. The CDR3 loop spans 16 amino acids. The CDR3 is CASSPREDREPNEQFF. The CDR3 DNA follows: TGTGCCAGCAGCCCTCGTGAGGATCGGGAGCCCAATGAGCAGTTCTTC.

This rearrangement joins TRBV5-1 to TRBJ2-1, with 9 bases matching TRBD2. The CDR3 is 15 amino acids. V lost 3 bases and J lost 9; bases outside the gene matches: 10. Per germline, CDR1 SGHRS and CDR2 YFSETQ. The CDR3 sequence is CASSSGTSCIPEQFF. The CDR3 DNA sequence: TGCGCCAGCAGCTCAGGGACTAGCTGTATCCCTGAGCAGTTCTTC.

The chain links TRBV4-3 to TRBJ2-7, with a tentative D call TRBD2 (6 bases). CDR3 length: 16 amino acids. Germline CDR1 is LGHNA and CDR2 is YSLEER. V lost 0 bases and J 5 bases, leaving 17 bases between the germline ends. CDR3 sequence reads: CASSQEFGSSIDEQYF. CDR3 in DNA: TGCGCCAGCAGCCAAGAATTCGGGAGCTCCATCGACGAGCAGTACTTC.

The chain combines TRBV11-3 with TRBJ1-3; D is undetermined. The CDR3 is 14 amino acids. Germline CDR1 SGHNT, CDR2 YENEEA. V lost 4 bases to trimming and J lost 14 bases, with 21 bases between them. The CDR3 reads CASSYRIGSTLVYF. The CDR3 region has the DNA TGTGCCAGCAGCTACCGTATCGGGTCTACTCTTGTATATTTT.

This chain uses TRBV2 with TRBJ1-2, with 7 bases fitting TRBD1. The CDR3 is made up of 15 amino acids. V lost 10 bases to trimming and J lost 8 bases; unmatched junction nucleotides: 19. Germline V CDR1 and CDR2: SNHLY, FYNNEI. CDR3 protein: CATNAGSGDRVGYTF. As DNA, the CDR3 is TGTGCCACAAACGCTGGATCCGGCGACAGGGTGGGCTACACCTTC.

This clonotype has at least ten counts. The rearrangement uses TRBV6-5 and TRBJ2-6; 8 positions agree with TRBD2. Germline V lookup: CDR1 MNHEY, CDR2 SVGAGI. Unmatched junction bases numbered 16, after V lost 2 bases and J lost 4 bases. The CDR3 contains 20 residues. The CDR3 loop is CASSYAGLVGGSAGANVLTF. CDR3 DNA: TGTGCCAGCAGTTACGCGGGACTAGTGGGAGGGAGTGCCGGGGCCAACGTCCTGACTTTC.

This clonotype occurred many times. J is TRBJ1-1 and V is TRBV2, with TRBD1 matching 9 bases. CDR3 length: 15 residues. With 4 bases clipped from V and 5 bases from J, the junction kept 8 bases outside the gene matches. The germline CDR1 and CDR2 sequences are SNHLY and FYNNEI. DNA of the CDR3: TGTGCCAGCAGTGTTCACCCGGGACAGGGAACTGAAGCTTTCTTT. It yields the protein CASSVHPGQGTEAFF.

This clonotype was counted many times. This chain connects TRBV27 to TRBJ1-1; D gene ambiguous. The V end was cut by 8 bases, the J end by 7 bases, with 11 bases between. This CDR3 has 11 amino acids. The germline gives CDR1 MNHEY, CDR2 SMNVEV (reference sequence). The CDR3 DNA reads TGTGCCAGCGGTCGGACGGATGAAGCTTTCTTT. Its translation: CASGRTDEAFF.

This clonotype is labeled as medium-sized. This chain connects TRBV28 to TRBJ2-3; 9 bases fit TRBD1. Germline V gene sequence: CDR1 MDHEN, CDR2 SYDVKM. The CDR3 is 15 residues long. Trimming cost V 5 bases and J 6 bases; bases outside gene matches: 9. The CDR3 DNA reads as TGTGCCAGCAGTACTCCCGGGACAGGGTTTGATACGCAGTATTTT. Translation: CASSTPGTGFDTQYF.

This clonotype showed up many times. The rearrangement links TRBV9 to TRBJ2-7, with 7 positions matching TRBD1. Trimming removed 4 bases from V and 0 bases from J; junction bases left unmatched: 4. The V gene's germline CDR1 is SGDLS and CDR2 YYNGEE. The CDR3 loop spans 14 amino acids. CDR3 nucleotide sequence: TGTGCCAGCAGCAAGTGGGACAGCTCCTACGAGCAGTACTTC. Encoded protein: CASSKWDSSYEQYF.

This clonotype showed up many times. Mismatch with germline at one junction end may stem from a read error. Written as DNA, the CDR3 is TGTGCTAGCAGCTTAGGGTCGGGGAGCTCCTACAATGAGCAGTTCTTC. Encoded protein: CASSLGSGSSYNEQFF. The chain carries TRBV7-7 and TRBJ2-1; D possibly corresponds to TRBD2 (5 bases). The CDR3 extends over 16 amino acids. CDR1 is SSHAT and CDR2 is FNYEAQ in the germline V gene (reference sequence).

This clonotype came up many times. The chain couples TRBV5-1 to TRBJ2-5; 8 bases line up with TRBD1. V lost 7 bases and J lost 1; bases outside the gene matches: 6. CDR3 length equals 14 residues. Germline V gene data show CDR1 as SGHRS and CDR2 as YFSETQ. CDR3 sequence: CASSRQGSQETQYF. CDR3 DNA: TGCGCCAGCTCTCGACAGGGGAGCCAAGAGACCCAGTACTTC.